Presented here are 32 T cell receptor beta chains from one specimen sequenced in a study of identical twins. One entry per CDR3 protein, called by TCRdb with MiXCR from the 5' RACE reads. The table shows around 250,000 distinct CDR3 sequences, with roughly 13% occurring only once. These data were also filed under a second study, of yellow fever vaccine responses in identical twins.

Input material: memory (CD45RO+) T cells sorted from blood. Source of these receptors: a woman aged 18-29 years in good health.

Many counts were recorded for this clonotype. The chain joins TRBV7-2 to TRBJ1-2; tentatively, D is TRBD1 (5 bases). The CDR3 extends over 14 amino acids. CDR1 is SGHTA and CDR2 is FQGNSA in the germline V gene. The V and J ends lost 0 bases and 5 bases respectively, with 10 bases between them. The CDR3 reads CASSLAPRVYGYTF. DNA of the CDR3: TGTGCCAGCAGCTTAGCCCCCAGGGTGTATGGCTACACCTTC.

The count of this clonotype is one. This chain uses TRBV7-6 with TRBJ2-2, with TRBD2 matching over 13 bases. Germline-derived CDR1 and CDR2 are SGHVS and FNYEAQ. CDR3 length: 16 residues. The V segment lost 5 bases and the J segment 4 bases; nucleotides outside the gene matches: 4. The CDR3 nucleotides read TGTGCCAGCAGCCCGGGACTAGCGGGGTTCACCGGGGAGCTGTTTTTT. Amino acids: CASSPGLAGFTGELFF.

Ten or more counts support this clonotype. V usage is TRBV28 and J usage is TRBJ2-7, with 9 bases aligning to TRBD2. CDR1 and CDR2 (germline): MDHEN, SYDVKM. The CDR3 sequence is 16 residues long. After removal of 4 bases from V and 1 base from J, the junction contained 8 bases not matched to a gene. This CDR3 is CASSSGLALSSYEQYF. CDR3 DNA: TGTGCCAGCAGTTCCGGACTAGCGCTATCTTCCTACGAGCAGTACTTC.

This clonotype showed up just a few times. The chain couples TRBV20-1 to TRBJ2-7; D perhaps matches TRBD1 (5 bases). Germline V CDR1 and CDR2: DFQATT, SNEGSKA (reference sequence). Trimming shortened V by 2 bases and J by 2 bases, and 10 bases separated the two germline ends. This CDR3 spans 13 amino acids. CDR3 sequence: CSARLSGPYEQYF. CDR3 bases: TGCAGTGCTAGATTGTCAGGGCCCTACGAGCAGTACTTC.

This clonotype was seen more than once but under ten times. This chain uses TRBV2 with TRBJ1-6; D call uncertain. V was clipped by 7 bases and J by 7 bases, with 17 bases between them. Germline CDR1 SNHLY, CDR2 FYNNEI. The CDR3 consists of 15 residues. The CDR3 protein is CASITAADTNSPLHF. The CDR3 nucleotides are TGTGCCAGCATCACTGCCGCAGACACCAATTCACCCCTCCACTTT.

V and J are TRBV19 and TRBJ2-7, with 7 bases lining up with TRBD2. Germline loops: CDR1 LNHDA, CDR2 SQIVND (reference sequence). V gave up 6 bases and J gave up 4 bases; unmatched junction bases: 15. This CDR3 contains 16 residues. This CDR3 is CASSSQWAGASYEQYF. The CDR3 nucleotides read TGTGCCAGTAGCTCTCAATGGGCGGGAGCCTCGTACGAGCAGTACTTC.

V and J are TRBV7-9 and TRBJ2-1; D possibly corresponds to TRBD2 (5 bases). Germline V CDR1 and CDR2: SEHNR, FQNEAQ (reference sequence). Deletions cut 5 bases from V and 8 bases from J, with 19 bases between. The CDR3 extends over 15 amino acids. The CDR3 DNA follows: TGTGCCAGCAGCCGAGGGTTCTACTCGGGCGATGAGCAGTTCTTC. Amino acid sequence: CASSRGFYSGDEQFF.

On this clonotype itself: Just one base apart from a much larger clone, this may be a read error. V usage is TRBV12-3 or TRBV12-4 and J usage is TRBJ2-2, with TRBD2 matching over 10 bases. This CDR3 contains 17 residues. The DNA of the CDR3 is TGTGCCAGCAGTTTTGCTAGCGGGGGTCAGAACACCGGGGAGCCGTTTTTT. As protein: CASSFASGGQNTGEPFF.

The chain recombines TRBV7-2 with TRBJ2-7; 7 nucleotides match TRBD1. Germline V lookup: CDR1 SGHTA, CDR2 FQGNSA. The V gene end was trimmed by 5 bases and the J gene end by 2 bases; junction bases not matched to a gene: 12. This CDR3 has 16 amino acids. CDR3 region: CASSHDLGTAAYEQYF. DNA for the CDR3: TGTGCCAGCAGCCATGACCTGGGGACAGCAGCCTACGAGCAGTACTTC.

The chain joins TRBV11-2 to TRBJ2-1; D may be TRBD1 or TRBD2 (5 bases each). Germline V gene data show CDR1 as SGHAT and CDR2 as FQNNGV. The CDR3 loop spans 15 amino acids. V lost 5 bases and J 6 bases, leaving 17 bases between the germline ends. The CDR3 loop is CASSKRDGEVNEQFF. The CDR3 DNA is TGTGCCAGCAGCAAACGGGACGGGGAAGTCAATGAGCAGTTCTTC. Using reference TRBV11-2 and TRBJ2-1 for the parts outside the CDR3, the full variable domain is EAGVAQSPRYKIIEKRQSVAFWCNPISGHATLYWYQQILGQGPKLLIQFQNNGVVDDSQLPKDRFSAERLKGVDSTLKIQPAKLEDSAVYLCASSKRDGEVNEQFFGPGTRLTVL.

This clonotype was recorded at least ten times. Mismatch with germline at one junction end may stem from a read error. The chain combines TRBV7-9 with TRBJ1-1, with TRBD1 matching over 8 bases. The CDR3 has 14 amino acids. CDR1 and CDR2 (germline): SEHNR, FQNEAQ (reference sequence). In nucleotides, the CDR3 is TGTGCCAGCAGTTTAGGACAGGGGAACACTGAAGCTTTCTTT. Amino acid sequence: CASSLGQGNTEAFF.

This clonotype was found many times. V and J are TRBV7-2 and TRBJ1-4; 7 bases fit TRBD1. V dropped 0 bases and J dropped 11; count of bases not matched to a gene: 3. The CDR3 loop spans 13 amino acids. Germline V lookup: CDR1 SGHTA, CDR2 FQGNSA. This CDR3 is CASSLATGWKLFF. CDR3 nucleotide sequence: TGTGCCAGCAGCTTAGCGACAGGGTGGAAACTGTTTTTT.

This clonotype was seen more than once but under ten times. The V call is TRBV6-2 or TRBV6-3, the J call TRBJ2-3; D might be TRBD2 (6 bases). The V and J ends lost 7 bases and 2 bases respectively, with 13 bases between them. Germline values: CDR1 MNHEY, CDR2 SVGEGT. This CDR3 has 14 amino acids. CDR3: CASMGGSFTDTQYF. Written as DNA, the CDR3 is TGTGCCAGCATGGGGGGTTCCTTCACAGATACGCAGTATTTT.

The V gene is TRBV11-2, the J gene TRBJ2-7; 8 bases align to TRBD1. Trimming took 4 bases from V and 0 from J; bases not matched to a gene: 5. There are 15 residues in the CDR3. Germline V lookup: CDR1 SGHAT, CDR2 FQNNGV. The DNA for the CDR3 is TGTGCCAGCAGCTCCGGACAGGGACGCTCCTACGAGCAGTACTTC. Amino acid sequence: CASSSGQGRSYEQYF.

As DNA, the CDR3 is TGTGCCAGCAGCTTGGACAGCGGCTATGGCTACACCTTC. It yields the protein CASSLDSGYGYTF. This sequence joins TRBV5-6 and TRBJ1-2; D is uncertain. This CDR3 contains 13 residues. Deletions cut 0 bases from V and 4 bases from J, with 7 bases between. CDR1 SGHDT and CDR2 YYEEEE come from the germline V gene.

This clonotype was seen a handful of times. The chain links TRBV29-1 to TRBJ2-5; D uncertain. Between the trimmed V and J ends, which lost 3 bases and 3 bases, there was a span of 11 bases. In germline, CDR1 is SQVTM, CDR2 ANQGSEA. The CDR3 covers 13 residues. CDR3 loop: CSVDLAQKETQYF. The CDR3 nucleotides are TGCAGCGTTGATTTGGCGCAGAAAGAGACCCAGTACTTC.

The chain links TRBV18 to TRBJ2-7; 7 nucleotides match TRBD2. Germline V lookup: CDR1 KGHSH, CDR2 LQKENI. The trim removed 3 bases at V and 4 bases at J, leaving 15 bases unmatched. The CDR3 has 17 residues. The CDR3 loop reads CASSPGGERSSLYEQYF. CDR3 nucleotides: TGTGCCAGCTCACCGGGAGGGGAGAGATCTTCTCTGTACGAGCAGTACTTC.

This clonotype appeared a single time. The rearrangement links TRBV7-8 to TRBJ2-7; D call uncertain. The germline V gene has CDR1 SGHVS and CDR2 FQNEAQ. Between the trimmed V and J ends, which lost 5 bases and 0 bases, there was a span of 11 bases. The CDR3 spans 14 residues. In nucleotides, the CDR3 is TGTGCCAGCAGCATGATGACGGTCTCCTACGAGCAGTACTTC. It codes for CASSMMTVSYEQYF.

This clonotype has ten or more counts. The rearrangement uses TRBV29-1 and TRBJ2-1; TRBD2 matches 8 bases. CDR1 SQVTM and CDR2 ANQGSEA come from the germline V gene. V was clipped by 1 base and J by 9 bases; unmatched bases: 11. CDR3 size: 15 residues. CDR3 amino acids: CSVEGASGRVGEQFF. The CDR3, as DNA: TGCAGCGTTGAAGGGGCCAGCGGGAGAGTCGGTGAGCAGTTCTTC.

The J gene is TRBJ2-5, the V gene TRBV10-3, with 7 positions matching TRBD1. The CDR3 length is 12 residues. The ends lost 8 bases at V and 2 bases at J; junction bases unmatched: 2. Germline V gives CDR1 ENHRY, CDR2 SYGVKD. The CDR3, as DNA: TGTGCCATCGCCAGGGGGCAAGAGACCCAGTACTTC. Its protein product is CAIARGQETQYF.

The chain recombines TRBV7-9 with TRBJ1-2, with D perhaps TRBD1 (6 bases). Trimming stripped 4 bases from V and 8 bases from J, with 20 bases between. CDR3 length: 15 amino acids. Germline CDR1 is SEHNR and CDR2 is FQNEAQ (reference sequence). The CDR3, as DNA: TGTGCCAGCAGCTGGCAAGCGCAGGGGAAGGGCGGCTACACCTTC. It specifies CASSWQAQGKGGYTF.

This clonotype turned up a few times. The chain is built from TRBV7-2 and TRBJ2-7, with TRBD2 identical over 7 bases. The germline V gene has CDR1 SGHTA and CDR2 FQGNSA. The CDR3 covers 14 residues. V dropped 5 bases and J dropped 0; count of bases not matched to a gene: 4. The CDR3 sequence is CASSKQRGSYEQYF. CDR3 DNA: TGTGCCAGCAGCAAACAGCGGGGCTCCTACGAGCAGTACTTC.

This chain joins TRBV20-1 and TRBJ2-1; 12 nucleotides align to TRBD2. This CDR3 has 13 amino acids. With 2 bases clipped from V and 9 bases from J, the junction kept 2 bases outside the gene matches. The germline gives CDR1 DFQATT, CDR2 SNEGSKA (reference sequence). For the CDR3, the DNA is TGCAGTGCTAGACTAGCGGGAGGGATTGAGCAGTTCTTC. Its translation: CSARLAGGIEQFF.

This clonotype was found many times. The CDR3 bases are TGTGCCAGCAGTAAACAGGGGGCGCGTTCACCCCTCCACTTT. As protein: CASSKQGARSPLHF. The chain has TRBV12-3 or TRBV12-4 and TRBJ1-6; 9 bases match TRBD1. V was pared by 5 bases and J by 9 bases, with 5 bases of the junction left unmatched. The CDR3 is 14 amino acids.

The chain employs TRBV19 and TRBJ2-1; D gene unclear. Germline assignment: CDR1 LNHDA and CDR2 SQIVND (reference sequence). The CDR3 spans 13 residues. Trimming took 4 bases from V and 7 from J, leaving 11 bases between them. CDR3 in amino acids: CASSSGVGNEQFF. DNA of the CDR3: TGTGCCAGTAGTAGTGGGGTTGGGAATGAGCAGTTCTTC.

The V and J genes are TRBV27 and TRBJ2-7, with 8 nucleotides matching TRBD2. V trimming: 4 bases; J trimming: 6 bases; junction bases outside the gene matches: 8. There are 14 residues in the CDR3. The germline CDR1 and CDR2 sequences are MNHEY and SMNVEV (reference sequence). CDR3 DNA sequence: TGTGCCAGCAGTTCCAGCGGGAGAAATAGCGAGCAGTACTTC. Translating gives CASSSSGRNSEQYF.

The chain has TRBV20-1 and TRBJ2-5, with 10 bases that match TRBD2. CDR3 length equals 16 residues. Per germline, CDR1 DFQATT and CDR2 SNEGSKA (reference sequence). Trimming took 3 bases from V and 5 from J; bases not matched to a gene: 12. This CDR3 reads CSASLVSGRAEETQYF. DNA of the CDR3: TGCAGTGCTAGCTTGGTGAGCGGGAGGGCCGAGGAGACCCAGTACTTC.

This clonotype was counted at least ten times. This chain connects TRBV15 to TRBJ2-7; 7 bases map to TRBD2. V lost 3 bases and J lost 4; bases outside the gene matches: 9. The CDR3 totals 15 residues. Germline loops: CDR1 LNHNV, CDR2 YYDKDF (reference sequence). The CDR3 spells CATSRDLGRAYEQYF. CDR3 nucleotides: TGTGCCACCAGCAGGGACTTGGGGAGGGCTTACGAGCAGTACTTC.

This clonotype occurred a few times. The chain couples TRBV7-9 to TRBJ2-5; D tentatively fits TRBD1 or TRBD2 (7 bases each). V lost 4 bases to trimming and J lost 5 bases, with 20 bases between them. Germline V gives CDR1 SEHNR, CDR2 FQNEAQ (reference sequence). The CDR3 spans 16 residues. CDR3 DNA: TGTGCCAGCAGCTACCCCAGGGGGGGGGGCCTCGAGACCCAGTACTTC. Translation: CASSYPRGGGLETQYF.

As to this clonotype: A much larger clone differs by one base, so this may be a read error. The chain is built from TRBV5-1 and TRBJ2-1; unclear D gene. CDR1 SGHRS and CDR2 YFSETQ come from the germline V gene. This CDR3 region has 15 residues. In DNA, the CDR3 is TGCGCCAGCAGGTTGGATTTGAGCTCCTACAATGAGCAGTTCTTC. Translation gives CASRLDLSSYNEQFF.

This clonotype has ten or more counts. The chain joins TRBV7-2 to TRBJ2-3, with TRBD2 matching over 9 bases. This CDR3 is built from 16 residues. V lost 1 base, J lost 2 bases, and 4 bases stayed unmatched. Looked up from germline, CDR1 is SGHTA and CDR2 is FQGNSA. The CDR3 DNA reads TGTGCCAGCAGCTTAGTAGCGGGAGTTTACACAGATACGCAGTATTTT. It is translated as CASSLVAGVYTDTQYF.

This clonotype was picked up a small number of times. The CDR3 protein is CASSQGQGILETQYF. CDR3 nucleotide sequence: TGCGCCAGCAGCCAAGGACAGGGGATTTTGGAGACCCAGTACTTC. V usage is TRBV4-1 and J usage is TRBJ2-5; TRBD1 matches at 8 bases. With 1 base clipped from V and 5 bases from J, the junction kept 6 bases outside the gene matches. The CDR3 totals 15 residues. Germline lookup yields CDR1 MGHRA and CDR2 YSYEKL.